The text below deals with one T cell receptor beta chain. Its antigen is unidentified. Through a sample-barcoded 5' primer and a J-beta primer mix, a second PCR was run for roughly 6 to 11 cycles. TCRdb re-called the 5' RACE reads through MiXCR, storing one row per CDR3 protein. The table lists hundreds of thousands of distinct CDR3 sequences, over 40% of them singletons. This record belongs to a study of blood T cells in healthy people across ages. Study observations and caveats: Strong correlation linked observed beta diversity and percent naive T cells.

Germline V gene data show CDR1 as DFQATT and CDR2 as SNEGSKA (reference sequence). The V end lost 0 bases, the J end lost 5 bases, and 13 bases lay between the germline ends. The CDR3 is 14 amino acids. The specimen sequenced was blood. The V and J genes are TRBV20-1 and TRBJ2-5; D is ambiguous. The receptor was isolated from an elderly woman in good health. Here the CDR3 DNA reads TGCAGTGCTAGAGATCCCGACCTTCAGGAGACCCAGTACTTC. This codes for CSARDPDLQETQYF.